The 2 T cell receptor beta chains below come from one sample, sequenced in a study of T cell responses to AZD1222 COVID-19 vaccine. The data were produced by immunoSEQ multiplex PCR, yet TCRdb's version contains in-frame clones alone and is incomplete. Seen here are about 120,000 clones, 80% to 90% observed once, and the top ten hold around a quarter. The input for sequencing was peripheral blood, taken 28 days after the second AZD1222 dose. These receptor sequences come from an adult who received the AZD1222 COVID-19 vaccine.

The gene calls are TRBV5-6 and TRBJ2-3, with 7 bases identical to TRBD2. Trimming took 5 bases from V and 1 from J; bases not matched to a gene: 10. Germline lookup yields CDR1 SGHDT and CDR2 YYEEEE. The CDR3 has 16 residues. The CDR3 region has the DNA TGTGCCAGCAGTCCGGGTTGGGCGGGGGGCACAGATACGCAGTATTTT. Encoded protein: CASSPGWAGGTDTQYF.

The chain couples TRBV19 to TRBJ1-4; no firm D call. Trimming pared 2 bases from V and 4 bases from J, leaving 17 bases between. The CDR3 runs 17 residues. Germline lookup yields CDR1 LNHDA and CDR2 SQIVND (reference sequence). This chain's CDR3 is CASSIRISASLNEKLFF. The CDR3 DNA follows: TGTGCCAGTAGTATACGGATCTCGGCCAGCCTTAATGAAAAACTGTTTTTT. The full variable domain, rest sourced from reference TRBV19 and TRBJ1-4, is DGGITQSPKYLFRKEGQNVTLSCEQNLNHDAMYWYRQDPGQGLRLIYYSQIVNDFQKGDIAEGYSVSREKKESFPLTVTSAQKNPTAFYLCASSIRISASLNEKLFFGSGTQLSVL.